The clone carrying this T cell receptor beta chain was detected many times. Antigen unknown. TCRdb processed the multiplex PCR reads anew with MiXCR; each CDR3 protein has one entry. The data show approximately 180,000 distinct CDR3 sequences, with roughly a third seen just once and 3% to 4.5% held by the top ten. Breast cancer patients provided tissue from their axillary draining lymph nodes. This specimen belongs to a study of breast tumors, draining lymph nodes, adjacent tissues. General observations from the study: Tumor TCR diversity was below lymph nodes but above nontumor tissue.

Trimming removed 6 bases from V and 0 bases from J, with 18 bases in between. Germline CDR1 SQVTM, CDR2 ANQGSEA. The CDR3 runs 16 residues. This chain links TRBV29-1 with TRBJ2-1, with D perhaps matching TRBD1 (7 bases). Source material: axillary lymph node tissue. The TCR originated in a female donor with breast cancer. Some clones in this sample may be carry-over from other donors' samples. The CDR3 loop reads CSVRGLYRGSYNEQFF. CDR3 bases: TGCAGCGTCAGAGGACTATACAGGGGCTCCTACAATGAGCAGTTCTTC.